One sample yielded the 27 T cell receptor beta chains listed below, sequenced in a study of OX40 agonist ivuxolimab in advanced cancers. The data were produced by immunoSEQ multiplex PCR, yet TCRdb's version contains in-frame clones alone and is incomplete. This table holds approximately 24,000 clones, roughly 71% found once. The starting material was CD4+ or CD8+ T cells sorted from blood, obtained in a trial of the OX40 agonist ivuxolimab. The receptors here all came from an adult with an advanced solid tumor such as melanoma, head and neck, liver or kidney cancer.

V gene TRBV7-2 combines with J gene TRBJ2-7; possibly TRBD1 for D (8 bases). V lost 3 bases and J 7 bases, leaving 16 bases between the germline ends. This CDR3 is built from 14 residues. In germline, CDR1 is SGHTA, CDR2 FQGNSA. The CDR3 spells CASSFSQGGKEQYF. The CDR3 nucleotides are TGTGCCAGCAGCTTTTCACAGGGGGGGAAGGAGCAGTACTTC.

The rearrangement uses TRBV5-4 and TRBJ2-1; TRBD2 matches at 9 bases. The V gene's germline CDR1 is SGHNT and CDR2 YYREEE (reference sequence). The J segment lost 1 base and the V segment lost 5 bases, leaving 7 bases of the junction unmatched. The CDR3 runs to 16 residues. For the CDR3, the DNA is TGTGCCAGCAGGGCCGGGACTAGCAGATCCTACAATGAGCAGTTCTTC. Protein product: CASRAGTSRSYNEQFF.

This chain links TRBV7-9 with TRBJ1-3; a weak D match, TRBD1 (6 bases). Germline lookup yields CDR1 SEHNR and CDR2 FQNEAQ (reference sequence). V shed 1 base and J shed 0 bases, with 13 bases lying between them. The CDR3 sequence is 17 residues long. For the CDR3, the DNA is TGTGCCAGCAGCTTAGGAACAGGGCGATTCTCTGGAAACACCATATATTTT. Its protein is CASSLGTGRFSGNTIYF.

This clone has a single count. The rearrangement joins TRBV19 to TRBJ1-2; a possible D gene is TRBD1 (6 bases). This CDR3 has 13 amino acids. The V and J ends lost 4 bases and 8 bases respectively, with 14 bases between them. Per the germline V gene, CDR1 is LNHDA and CDR2 is SQIVND (reference sequence). CDR3 amino acids: CASSKTGLGGYTF. The CDR3, as DNA: TGTGCCAGTAGTAAGACAGGACTTGGCGGCTACACCTTC.

Notes on this clone: Other DNA variants within this sample encode the same CDR3. The chain links TRBV6-6 to TRBJ2-3; no clear D gene. Germline CDR1 is MNHNY and CDR2 is SVGAGI (reference sequence). CDR3 length equals 12 residues. The V end was cut by 1 base, the J end by 5 bases, with 4 bases between. Written as DNA, the CDR3 is TGTGCCAGCAGTTACTTTAGAGATACGCAGTATTTT. Translation gives CASSYFRDTQYF.

The chain combines TRBV19 with TRBJ1-1; no clear D. V lost 6 bases to trimming and J lost 0 bases, with 8 bases between them. CDR3 length: 13 residues. CDR1 and CDR2 from the germline V gene are LNHDA and SQIVND (reference sequence). DNA of the CDR3: TGTGCCAGTAGACTGACCCTGAACACTGAAGCTTTCTTT. Translation gives CASRLTLNTEAFF.

In this sample, this clone turned up once. This sequence joins TRBV2 and TRBJ1-6; D gene unclear. Germline CDR1 reads SNHLY; CDR2 reads FYNNEI. This CDR3 has 14 amino acids. Trimming removed 3 bases from V and 14 bases from J, with 17 bases in between. CDR3 sequence (DNA): TGTGCCAGCAGTGAGGGGTCCCCGAGGGTGGCCCTCCACTTT. Protein sequence: CASSEGSPRVALHF. Supplemented by reference TRBV2 and TRBJ1-6, the full variable domain reads EPEVTQTPSHQVTQMGQEVILRCVPISNHLYFYWYRQILGQKVEFLVSFYNNEISEKSEIFDDQFSVERPDGSNFTLKIRSTKLEDSAMYFCASSEGSPRVALHFGNGTRLTVT.

The chain employs TRBV5-6 and TRBJ1-5, with D tentatively TRBD1 (6 bases). V was trimmed by 1 base and J by 9 bases, leaving 11 bases between them. Germline V gives CDR1 SGHDT, CDR2 YYEEEE. The length of the CDR3 is 13 residues. The chain's CDR3 is CASSLRGLRPQHF. The CDR3 DNA reads as TGTGCCAGCAGCTTGCGGGGGCTTCGGCCCCAGCATTTT.

This rearrangement joins TRBV7-9 to TRBJ1-1; no firm D call. Trimming took 8 bases from V and 4 from J, leaving 20 bases between them. Germline CDR1 and CDR2: SEHNR and FQNEAQ (reference sequence). The CDR3 extends over 15 amino acids. The CDR3 reads CASGDAGAASTEAFF. CDR3 bases: TGTGCCAGCGGGGATGCGGGCGCCGCTAGCACTGAAGCTTTCTTT.

V and J are TRBV5-1 and TRBJ2-3; the match to TRBD1 covers 8 bases. The trim removed 3 bases at V and 3 bases at J, leaving 6 bases unmatched. This CDR3 comprises 15 residues. Germline CDR1 SGHRS, CDR2 YFSETQ. The CDR3 here is CASSSLDRGTDTQYF. DNA of the CDR3: TGCGCCAGCAGCTCCCTCGACAGGGGTACAGATACGCAGTATTTT.

V usage is TRBV5-1 and J usage is TRBJ2-3; D is unresolved. The CDR3 contains 12 residues. V lost 4 bases, J lost 7 bases, and 10 bases lay in between. CDR1 is SGHRS and CDR2 is YFSETQ in the germline V gene. This chain's CDR3 is CASSPTGNTQYF. CDR3 coding DNA: TGCGCCAGCAGCCCGACTGGGAATACGCAGTATTTT. Combining the CDR3 with reference TRBV5-1 and TRBJ2-3 gives the whole variable domain KAGVTQTPRYLIKTRGQQVTLSCSPISGHRSVSWYQQTPGQGLQFLFEYFSETQRNKGNFPGRFSGRQFSNSRSEMNVSTLELGDSALYLCASSPTGNTQYFGPGTRLTVL.

The chain joins TRBV4-3 to TRBJ1-2, with no clear D. V lost 0 bases and J lost 4, with 9 bases in between. Germline lookup yields CDR1 LGHNA and CDR2 YSLEER. This CDR3 has 14 residues. The CDR3 DNA sequence: TGCGCCAGCAGCCAAGAAACACTCTCCTATGGCTACACCTTC. This translates into CASSQETLSYGYTF.

This clone is a singleton in its sample. The chain's CDR3 is CASGDRVANTEAFF. CDR3 DNA: TGTGCCAGTGGCGACAGGGTAGCAAACACTGAAGCTTTCTTT. The rearrangement uses TRBV19 and TRBJ1-1; 7 bases line up with TRBD1. Germline V lookup: CDR1 LNHDA, CDR2 SQIVND (reference sequence). V dropped 8 bases and J dropped 2; count of bases not matched to a gene: 8. The CDR3 has 14 residues.

V usage is TRBV30 and J usage is TRBJ2-7; a weak D match, TRBD1 (5 bases). Germline V gene sequence: CDR1 GTSNPN, CDR2 SVGIG (reference sequence). Trimming cost V 0 bases and J 3 bases, with 9 bases left between them. CDR3 length: 13 residues. Here the CDR3 reads CAWSVGRDYEQYF. CDR3 DNA: TGTGCCTGGAGTGTAGGCAGGGACTACGAGCAGTACTTC.

V usage is TRBV6-1 and J usage is TRBJ1-5; D is undetermined. Between the trimmed V and J ends, which lost 4 bases and 0 bases, there was a span of 10 bases. The germline gives CDR1 MNHNS, CDR2 SASEGT. CDR3 length: 15 residues. CDR3 residues: CASSVSYNSNQPQHF. The CDR3 DNA reads as TGTGCCAGCAGTGTCTCTTATAATAGCAATCAGCCCCAGCATTTT.

V usage is TRBV7-8 and J usage is TRBJ2-5, with TRBD2 matching 7 bases. Matching the DNA end better, TRBJ2-7 makes the J call doubtful. This CDR3 region has 17 residues. Germline CDR1 is SGHVS and CDR2 is FQNEAQ. The CDR3 DNA follows: TGTGCCAGCAGTCTCTCCTGGGCGGGAGTAAGGGAGAACGAGCAGTACTTC. Encoded protein: CASSLSWAGVRENEQYF.

The V gene is TRBV18, the J gene TRBJ2-7; 9 bases align to TRBD2. The V segment lost 3 bases and the J segment 3 bases; nucleotides outside the gene matches: 18. The CDR3 has 19 residues. The germline V gene has CDR1 KGHSH and CDR2 LQKENI. CDR3 in amino acids: CASSPLSTAGGDSNYEQYF. CDR3 DNA: TGTGCCAGCTCACCCCTATCGACGGCGGGGGGGGATTCTAACTACGAGCAGTACTTC.

This sequence joins TRBV14 and TRBJ2-2; 8 bases match TRBD1. CDR3 length: 16 residues. The ends lost 6 bases at V and 0 bases at J; junction bases unmatched: 6. Per germline, CDR1 SGHDN and CDR2 FVKESK. The CDR3 bases are TGTGCCAGCAGGCCCCCAGGGGGCCCGAACACCGGGGAGCTGTTTTTT. The encoded protein is CASRPPGGPNTGELFF.

This chain connects TRBV5-1 to TRBJ2-1; perhaps D is TRBD1 or TRBD2 (5 bases each). Germline lookup yields CDR1 SGHRS and CDR2 YFSETQ. V lost 0 bases and J 0 bases, leaving 10 bases between the germline ends. This CDR3 spans 16 amino acids. The CDR3 loop reads CASSLGDPGSYNEQFF. The CDR3 bases are TGCGCCAGCAGCTTGGGGGACCCCGGCTCCTACAATGAGCAGTTCTTC.

The chain combines TRBV5-1 with TRBJ2-7; 8 nucleotides line up with TRBD2. CDR3 length: 18 amino acids. J was trimmed by 3 bases and V by 1 base; bases with no gene match: 15. The germline V gene encodes CDR1 SGHRS and CDR2 YFSETQ. The CDR3 region is CASSLYGVALAGNYEQYF. In DNA form, the CDR3 reads TGCGCCAGCAGCTTGTATGGGGTCGCGTTAGCGGGGAACTACGAGCAGTACTTC.

The chain couples TRBV30 to TRBJ1-5; unclear D gene. V was cut by 1 base and J by 4 bases, with 8 bases left in between. The germline V gene encodes CDR1 GTSNPN and CDR2 SVGIG (reference sequence). The CDR3 extends over 13 amino acids. This CDR3 is CAWSGKGNQPQHF. CDR3 nucleotide sequence: TGTGCCTGGAGTGGTAAAGGGAATCAGCCCCAGCATTTT.

V and J are TRBV5-1 and TRBJ1-2; no reliable D call. V lost 0 bases, J lost 2 bases, and 5 bases lay in between. Per germline, CDR1 SGHRS and CDR2 YFSETQ. The CDR3 totals 13 residues. The CDR3 protein is CASSLDGNYGYTF. The CDR3 DNA follows: TGCGCCAGCAGCTTGGACGGGAACTATGGCTACACCTTC.

This chain connects TRBV5-1 to TRBJ1-4; D is uncertain. Germline loops: CDR1 SGHRS, CDR2 YFSETQ. This CDR3 is built from 15 residues. Trimming shortened V by 4 bases and J by 1 base, and 11 bases separated the two germline ends. The CDR3 coding sequence is TGCGCCAGCAGCCGTGAGGGTGGAACTAATGAAAAACTGTTTTTT. Residues: CASSREGGTNEKLFF.

This clone was seen only once. V gene TRBV28 combines with J gene TRBJ1-1; 10 nucleotides match TRBD1. The V gene end was trimmed by 6 bases and the J gene end by 11 bases; junction bases not matched to a gene: 6. Germline CDR1 MDHEN, CDR2 SYDVKM. The CDR3 extends over 12 amino acids. The CDR3 bases are TGTGCCAGCAGCCTCGACAGGGGGCCGGCTTTCTTT. Translating it yields CASSLDRGPAFF. The whole variable domain, filled in from reference TRBV28 and TRBJ1-1, reads DVKVTQSSRYLVKRTGEKVFLECVQDMDHENMFWYRQDPGLGLRLIYFSYDVKMKEKGDIPEGYSVSREKKERFSLILESASTNQTSMYLCASSLDRGPAFFGQGTRLTVV.

The chain couples TRBV28 to TRBJ1-5; unclear D gene. This CDR3 region has 16 residues. Trimming shortened V by 1 base and J by 0 bases, and 10 bases separated the two germline ends. Germline lookup yields CDR1 MDHEN and CDR2 SYDVKM. The CDR3 DNA reads TGTGCCAGCAGTTTATTGGACGGTCGTAGCAATCAGCCCCAGCATTTT. Its translation: CASSLLDGRSNQPQHF.

The chain has TRBV18 and TRBJ1-2; 7 bases agree with TRBD1. Germline V CDR1 and CDR2: KGHSH, LQKENI. This CDR3 is 14 amino acids long. The V segment lost 5 bases and the J segment 6 bases; nucleotides outside the gene matches: 9. Here the CDR3 reads CASSNREGADGYTF. As DNA, the CDR3 is TGTGCCAGCTCAAATCGTGAGGGGGCGGATGGCTACACCTTC.

The genes are TRBV5-4 and TRBJ2-2, with D unresolved. Germline values: CDR1 SGHNT, CDR2 YYREEE (reference sequence). The V and J ends lost 0 bases and 0 bases respectively, with 9 bases between them. CDR3 size: 16 residues. The CDR3 loop is CASSLVVRANTGELFF. The CDR3, as DNA: TGTGCCAGCAGCTTGGTCGTCAGAGCGAACACCGGGGAGCTGTTTTTT.